Sequencing of this TCR beta chain was carried out in a study of T-cell reconstitution after alpha-beta-depleted transplantation in children. A TCRbeta library incorporating unique molecular identifiers was prepared. TCRdb processed the PCR reads anew with MiXCR; each CDR3 protein has one entry. Among 400,000 to 500,000 distinct CDR3 sequences listed, 9.5% to 13% were seen once. Germline lookup yields CDR1 MNHEY and CDR2 SMNVEV (reference sequence). The CDR3 consists of 16 residues. The V gene end was trimmed by 2 bases and the J gene end by 14 bases; junction bases not matched to a gene: 15. This sample comprised PBMCs from the stem cell graft donor, obtained from the stem cell graft. The genes are TRBV27 and TRBJ1-6; 7 bases line up with TRBD1. This receptor was identified in a human donor who donated a stem cell graft to a child with acute myeloid leukemia. The CDR3, as DNA: TGTGCCAGCAGTTTACGGTTCGCAGGGGGTATTGAGGCCCTCCACTTT. Translation: CASSLRFAGGIEALHF.